The T cell receptor beta chain under discussion was sequenced for a study of cytomegalovirus exposure and HLA in healthy donors. 13 Jbeta primers and 60 Vbeta primers were used for the PCR. Clones were sequenced by immunoSEQ multiplex PCR, and TCRdb holds only the in-frame ones, with some missing. The sample consists of 250,000 to 350,000 clones, 86% of them appearing once. The TCR was taken from a man aged 35 to 55 in good health and CMV-seropositive. The sample was PBMCs.

For the CDR3, the DNA is TGTGCCAGCAGTTTCTTCGCGGGACAGGGGGCTGGATATCAGCCCCAGCATTTT. The encoded protein is CASSFFAGQGAGYQPQHF. V usage is TRBV28 and J usage is TRBJ1-5; TRBD1 aligns across 12 bases. This CDR3 contains 18 residues. The ends lost 3 bases at V and 5 bases at J; junction bases unmatched: 11. CDR1 MDHEN and CDR2 SYDVKM come from the germline V gene.